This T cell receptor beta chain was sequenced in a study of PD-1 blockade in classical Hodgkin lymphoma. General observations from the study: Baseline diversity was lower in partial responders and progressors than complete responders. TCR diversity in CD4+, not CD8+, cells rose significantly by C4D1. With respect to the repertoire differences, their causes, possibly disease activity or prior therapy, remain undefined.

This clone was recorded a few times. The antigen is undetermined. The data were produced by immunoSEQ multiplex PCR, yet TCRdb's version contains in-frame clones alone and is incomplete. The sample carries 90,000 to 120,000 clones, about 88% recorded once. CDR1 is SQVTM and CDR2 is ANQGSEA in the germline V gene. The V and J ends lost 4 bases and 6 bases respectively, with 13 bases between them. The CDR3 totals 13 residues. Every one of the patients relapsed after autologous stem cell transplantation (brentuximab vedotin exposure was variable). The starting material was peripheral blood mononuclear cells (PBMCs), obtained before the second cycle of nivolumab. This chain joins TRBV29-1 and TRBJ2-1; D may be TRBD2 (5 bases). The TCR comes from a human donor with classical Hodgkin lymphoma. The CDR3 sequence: CSVGGQHTNEQFF. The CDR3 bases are TGCAGCGTTGGCGGGCAACATACCAATGAGCAGTTCTTC.